The next 21 T cell receptor beta chains were all read from a single sample in a study of Ad26.COV2.S vaccination and SARS-CoV-2 variants. TCRdb's copy holds only in-frame clones and misses some; the assay was immunoSEQ multiplex PCR. The table shows some 350,000 clones, with 92% occurring only once. Sequenced material: peripheral blood, taken after recovery from COVID-19. The receptors come from a human donor who had recovered from COVID-19.

This chain links TRBV21-1 with TRBJ2-4; the table's D gene call, TRBD1, was not cross checked with the DNA. TRBV21-1 is classified as a pseudogene. This CDR3 comprises 19 residues. In DNA form, the CDR3 reads TGTGCCAGCAGCAAAAATGAAGTTTGGGGCAGGGAAGGCAAAAACATTCAGTACTTC. This translates into CASSKNEVWGREGKNIQYF.

The rearrangement joins TRBV21-1 to TRBJ1-2; no check of the table's D call, TRBD1, against the DNA was made. TRBV21-1 is marked as a pseudogene. The CDR3 length is 14 residues. The CDR3 region has the DNA TGTGCCAGCAGCAAATACAGGGATTACTATGGCTACACCTTC. Protein: CASSKYRDYYGYTF.

The chain joins TRBV10-3 to TRBJ2-5; D perhaps matches TRBD1 (5 bases). Looked up from germline, CDR1 is ENHRY and CDR2 is SYGVKD. V shed 2 bases and J shed 5 bases, with 6 bases lying between them. The CDR3 sequence is 12 residues long. CDR3 sequence reads: CAISEGAETQYF. DNA for the CDR3: TGTGCCATCAGTGAGGGGGCCGAGACCCAGTACTTC.

The chain couples TRBV5-6 to TRBJ1-2, with 7 positions matching TRBD1. Germline CDR1 and CDR2: SGHDT and YYEEEE. The CDR3 consists of 13 residues. V lost 4 bases and J lost 2; bases outside the gene matches: 2. The CDR3 nucleotides read TGTGCCAGCAGCCGGGGACAGAACTATGGCTACACCTTC. Protein sequence: CASSRGQNYGYTF.

This chain links TRBV7-9 with TRBJ2-7, with a weak D call TRBD1 (6 bases). The V gene lost 0 bases and the J gene lost 4 bases, with 16 bases spanning the gap. CDR3 size: 16 residues. CDR1 and CDR2 (germline): SEHNR, FQNEAQ (reference sequence). For the CDR3, the DNA is TGTGCCAGCAGCTTAGCAGAGGGGGTGAGGCCTTACGAGCAGTACTTC. Translating it yields CASSLAEGVRPYEQYF.

J is TRBJ2-5 and V is TRBV30; D may be TRBD2 (6 bases). V was trimmed by 2 bases and J by 4 bases, leaving 17 bases between them. Germline-derived CDR1 and CDR2 are GTSNPN and SVGIG (reference sequence). The CDR3 has 15 residues. The CDR3 nucleotides read TGTGCCTGGAGTCTCCGACTAGAGGGACGAGAGACCCAGTACTTC. This gives the protein CAWSLRLEGRETQYF.

This clone was detected once. The rearrangement links TRBV3-1 (or the pseudogene TRBV3-2) to TRBJ2-2; 7 bases line up with TRBD1. CDR1 and CDR2 from the germline V gene are LGHDT and YNNKEL (reference sequence). This CDR3 comprises 16 residues. V shed 4 bases, J shed 1 base, and the junction held 6 bases outside the gene matches. The CDR3 loop reads CASSPQDRRNTGELFF. The CDR3 nucleotides read TGTGCCAGCAGCCCCCAGGACAGGCGGAACACCGGGGAGCTGTTTTTT.

The rearrangement links TRBV25-1 to TRBJ1-2; no reliable D call. Germline CDR1 MGHDK, CDR2 SYGVNS. There are 11 residues in the CDR3. The V gene lost 4 bases and the J gene lost 8 bases, with 8 bases spanning the gap. The CDR3 DNA sequence: TGTGCCAGCAGTGGTAATTGGGGCTACACCTTC. Its translation: CASSGNWGYTF.

This chain uses TRBV7-9 with TRBJ1-1, with 8 bases matching TRBD1. The V and J ends lost 4 bases and 6 bases, in that order; junction bases with no gene match: 4. Looked up from germline, CDR1 is SEHNR and CDR2 is FQNEAQ (reference sequence). This CDR3 contains 13 residues. This CDR3 is CASSWTGWSEAFF. The CDR3 DNA reads TGTGCCAGCAGCTGGACAGGGTGGTCTGAAGCTTTCTTT.

V gene TRBV10-3 combines with J gene TRBJ2-1, with TRBD2 identical over 9 bases. Germline loops: CDR1 ENHRY, CDR2 SYGVKD. V dropped 7 bases and J dropped 1; count of bases not matched to a gene: 5. This CDR3 has 15 residues. CDR3 protein: CAITEAGGSYNEQFF. CDR3 nucleotide sequence: TGTGCCATCACCGAAGCGGGGGGTTCCTACAATGAGCAGTTCTTC.

This rearrangement joins TRBV5-4 to TRBJ2-3; TRBD2 agrees at 8 bases. CDR1 and CDR2 (germline): SGHNT, YYREEE (reference sequence). The CDR3 loop spans 17 amino acids. The trim removed 4 bases at V and 2 bases at J, leaving 12 bases unmatched. This chain's CDR3 is CASSRNPGTSLTDTQYF. The CDR3 DNA sequence: TGTGCCAGCAGCCGAAATCCCGGGACTAGTCTCACAGATACGCAGTATTTT.

This chain uses TRBV25-1 with TRBJ1-3; no clear D. The CDR3 sequence is 15 residues long. Germline CDR1 MGHDK, CDR2 SYGVNS. Trimming removed 2 bases from V and 2 bases from J, with 10 bases in between. The DNA of the CDR3 is TGTGCCAGCAGTGAAGATCAGAGAACTGGAAACACCATATATTTT. It translates to CASSEDQRTGNTIYF.

V usage is TRBV4-1 and J usage is TRBJ1-1; D perhaps matches TRBD1 (6 bases). The CDR3 is made up of 16 amino acids. CDR1 and CDR2 from the germline V gene are MGHRA and YSYEKL. V was cut by 1 base and J by 6 bases, with 18 bases left in between. The CDR3 DNA reads as TGCGCCAGCAGCCAAGTCGGGGGCAGGGGAATGGCTGAAGCTTTCTTT. It encodes CASSQVGGRGMAEAFF.

The chain joins TRBV19 to TRBJ1-1; maybe TRBD1 (6 bases). Germline-derived CDR1 and CDR2 are LNHDA and SQIVND (reference sequence). V dropped 6 bases and J dropped 2 bases, with 13 bases sitting between them. CDR3 length: 14 amino acids. The CDR3 coding sequence is TGTGCCAGTAGCACGACAGGAAGTAACACTGAAGCTTTCTTT. This sequence encodes CASSTTGSNTEAFF.

The chain is built from TRBV10-3 and TRBJ1-3; D perhaps matches TRBD1 (6 bases). The CDR3 contains 17 residues. Trimming cost V 5 bases and J 0 bases, with 17 bases left between them. CDR1 is ENHRY, CDR2 SYGVKD, per germline. The DNA of the CDR3 is TGTGCCATCAGTCCGGGACAACTAATTCTCTCTGGAAACACCATATATTTT. Encoded protein: CAISPGQLILSGNTIYF.

The rearrangement links TRBV2 to TRBJ1-4; D is unresolved. The ends were cut back, 7 bases at V and 6 bases at J, with 18 bases in the middle. This CDR3 contains 15 residues. CDR1 SNHLY and CDR2 FYNNEI come from the germline V gene. The CDR3 loop is CASNLAGRSDEKLFF. In nucleotides, the CDR3 is TGTGCCAGCAACCTCGCCGGGAGGTCGGATGAAAAACTGTTTTTT.

This chain connects TRBV19 to TRBJ1-6; a weak D match, TRBD1 (6 bases). The CDR3 is made up of 16 amino acids. Trimming removed 3 bases at V and 2 bases at J, with 11 bases between. Germline V lookup: CDR1 LNHDA, CDR2 SQIVND (reference sequence). CDR3 protein: CASSIEQGTYNSPLHF. For the CDR3, the DNA is TGTGCCAGTAGTATTGAACAGGGCACCTATAATTCACCCCTCCACTTT. Looking up the rest from reference TRBV19 and TRBJ1-6 gives the full variable domain: DGGITQSPKYLFRKEGQNVTLSCEQNLNHDAMYWYRQDPGQGLRLIYYSQIVNDFQKGDIAEGYSVSREKKESFPLTVTSAQKNPTAFYLCASSIEQGTYNSPLHFGNGTRLTVT.

The J gene is TRBJ2-5, the V gene TRBV5-4, with 9 bases aligning to TRBD1. Germline trimming cut 2 bases from V and 5 bases from J; bases unmatched to any gene: 7. CDR1 and CDR2 (germline): SGHNT, YYREEE (reference sequence). The length of the CDR3 is 15 residues. CDR3 DNA sequence: TGTGCCAGCAGCTTACCGGGACAGGGCGGCGAGACCCAGTACTTC. Residues: CASSLPGQGGETQYF.

V is TRBV19 and J is TRBJ1-1, with D possibly TRBD1 on 5 matching bases. CDR3 length: 14 residues. Trimming took off 1 base at V and 4 bases at J, with 10 bases between the two ends. Germline V CDR1 and CDR2: LNHDA, SQIVND (reference sequence). CDR3 coding DNA: TGTGCCAGTAGTATAGGGGGGGAAGGCACTGAAGCTTTCTTT. This codes for CASSIGGEGTEAFF.

V and J are TRBV5-1 and TRBJ2-3, with 8 bases identical to TRBD2. The CDR3 has 17 amino acids. The germline V gene has CDR1 SGHRS and CDR2 YFSETQ. J lost 0 bases, V lost 0 bases, and 6 bases had no gene match. This chain's CDR3 is CASSLEPSGPSTDTQYF. In nucleotides, the CDR3 is TGCGCCAGCAGCTTGGAGCCTAGCGGGCCTAGCACAGATACGCAGTATTTT.

This clone was recorded only once. The chain recombines TRBV6-4 with TRBJ1-6; D is uncertain. Between the trimmed V and J ends, which lost 5 bases and 5 bases, there was a span of 10 bases. The CDR3 has 14 amino acids. From germline, CDR1 is MRHNA and CDR2 SNTAGT. The CDR3 here is CASSLGPNNSPLHF. The CDR3, as DNA: TGTGCCAGCAGTCTCGGACCGAATAATTCACCCCTCCACTTT.